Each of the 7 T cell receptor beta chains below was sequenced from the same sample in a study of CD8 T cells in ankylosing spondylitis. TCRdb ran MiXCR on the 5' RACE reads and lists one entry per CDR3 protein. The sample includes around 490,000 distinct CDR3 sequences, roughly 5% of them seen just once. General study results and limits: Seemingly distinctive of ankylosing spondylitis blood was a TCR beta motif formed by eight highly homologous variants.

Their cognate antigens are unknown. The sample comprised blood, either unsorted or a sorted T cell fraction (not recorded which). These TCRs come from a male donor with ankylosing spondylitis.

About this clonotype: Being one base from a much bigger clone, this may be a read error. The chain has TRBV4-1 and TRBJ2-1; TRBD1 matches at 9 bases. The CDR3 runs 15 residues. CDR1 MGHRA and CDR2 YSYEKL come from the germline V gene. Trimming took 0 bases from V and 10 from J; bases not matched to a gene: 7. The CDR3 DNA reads TGCGCCAGCAGCCAAGAGGACAGGGGTACACGGGAGCAGTTCTTC. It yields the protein CASSQEDRGTREQFF.

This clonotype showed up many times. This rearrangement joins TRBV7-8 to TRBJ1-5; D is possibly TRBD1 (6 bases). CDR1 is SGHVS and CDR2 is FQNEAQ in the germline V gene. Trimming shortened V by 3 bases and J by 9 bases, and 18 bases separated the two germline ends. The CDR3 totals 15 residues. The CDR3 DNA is TGTGCCAGCAGCTTGCGGGGGCAGGGCTATAGGCCCCAGCATTTT. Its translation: CASSLRGQGYRPQHF.

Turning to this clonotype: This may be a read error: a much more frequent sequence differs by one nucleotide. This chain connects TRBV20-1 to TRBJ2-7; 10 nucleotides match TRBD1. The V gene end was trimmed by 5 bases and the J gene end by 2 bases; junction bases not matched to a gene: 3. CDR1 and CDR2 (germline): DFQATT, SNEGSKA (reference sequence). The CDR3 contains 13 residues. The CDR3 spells CSAPGTGAYEQYF. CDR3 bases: TGCAGTGCTCCCGGGACAGGGGCCTACGAGCAGTACTTC.

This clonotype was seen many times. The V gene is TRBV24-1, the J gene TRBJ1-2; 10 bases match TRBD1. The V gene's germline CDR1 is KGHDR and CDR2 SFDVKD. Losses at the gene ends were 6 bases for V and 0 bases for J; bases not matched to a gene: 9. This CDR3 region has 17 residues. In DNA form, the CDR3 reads TGTGCCACCAGTAATCCGACCGGGACAGGGGCTAACTATGGCTACACCTTC. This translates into CATSNPTGTGANYGYTF.

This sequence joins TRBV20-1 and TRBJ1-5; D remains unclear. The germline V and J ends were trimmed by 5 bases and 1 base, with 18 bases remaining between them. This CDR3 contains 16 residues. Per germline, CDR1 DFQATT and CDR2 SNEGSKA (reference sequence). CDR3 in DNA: TGCAGTGCTCGCGGGCCTCCGAGGTTGAGCAATCAGCCCCAGCATTTT. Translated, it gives CSARGPPRLSNQPQHF.

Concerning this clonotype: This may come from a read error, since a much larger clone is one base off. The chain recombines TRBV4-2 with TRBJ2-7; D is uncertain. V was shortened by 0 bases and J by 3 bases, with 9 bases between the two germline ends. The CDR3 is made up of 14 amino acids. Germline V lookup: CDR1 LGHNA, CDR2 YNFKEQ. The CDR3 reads CASSQDLAVYEQYF. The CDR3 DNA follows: TGTGCCAGCAGCCAAGATCTGGCAGTCTACGAGCAGTACTTC.

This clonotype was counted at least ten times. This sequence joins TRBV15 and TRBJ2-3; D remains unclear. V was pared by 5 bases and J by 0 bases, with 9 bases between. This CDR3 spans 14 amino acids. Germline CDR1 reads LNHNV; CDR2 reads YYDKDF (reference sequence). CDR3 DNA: TGTGCCACCAGCTCTGGTACTAGCACAGATACGCAGTATTTT. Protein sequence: CATSSGTSTDTQYF.